The 13 T cell receptor beta chains reported below all come from one sample, sequenced in a study of cytomegalovirus exposure and HLA in healthy donors. With 60 Vbeta and 13 Jbeta primers, the PCR was carried out. Measured with immunoSEQ multiplex PCR; TCRdb has only the in-frame clones, and not every one. The profile shows 90,000 to 130,000 clones, more than 75% of them singletons. The specimen sequenced was PBMCs. These receptors all stem from a man aged 40-55 years in good health and CMV-seronegative.

The chain combines TRBV18 with TRBJ1-1, with 8 positions matching TRBD1. The CDR3 loop spans 15 amino acids. Trimming at V came to 3 bases and at J to 1 base, leaving 4 bases not matched to a gene. Per the germline V gene, CDR1 is KGHSH and CDR2 is LQKENI. In nucleotides, the CDR3 is TGTGCCAGCTCACCCCCAGGGGGCGCGAACACTGAAGCTTTCTTT. Amino acids: CASSPPGGANTEAFF.

The chain has TRBV7-9 and TRBJ1-5; no reliable D call. Trimming removed 5 bases from V and 0 bases from J, with 8 bases in between. The CDR3 length is 14 residues. CDR1 is SEHNR and CDR2 is FQNEAQ in the germline V gene (reference sequence). CDR3 sequence: CASSQDYSNQPQHF. The CDR3 DNA reads as TGTGCCAGCAGCCAGGACTATAGCAATCAGCCCCAGCATTTT.

This clone was picked up a small number of times. This rearrangement joins TRBV28 to TRBJ1-6, with 9 bases that match TRBD1. The CDR3 loop spans 15 amino acids. Trimming cost V 7 bases and J 6 bases; bases outside gene matches: 7. CDR1 is MDHEN, CDR2 SYDVKM, per germline. This CDR3 reads CASKGTGGGNSPLHF. The CDR3 nucleotides are TGTGCCAGCAAAGGAACAGGGGGCGGTAATTCACCCCTCCACTTT.

V is TRBV5-4 and J is TRBJ2-5, with no clear D. Trimming removed 5 bases at V and 2 bases at J, with 10 bases between. CDR1 and CDR2 (germline): SGHNT, YYREEE (reference sequence). The CDR3 has 13 residues. CDR3 DNA: TGTGCCAGCAGGGCCAAATTTCAAGAGACCCAGTACTTC. This gives the protein CASRAKFQETQYF.

This chain joins TRBV6-1 and TRBJ2-2; weak D call: TRBD1 (6 bases). V was pared by 2 bases and J by 4 bases, with 14 bases between. Germline CDR1 MNHNS, CDR2 SASEGT. This CDR3 comprises 16 residues. The CDR3 DNA reads TGTGCCAGCAGTGAATGGGGGCAGGGGAGCACCGGGGAGCTGTTTTTT. This translates into CASSEWGQGSTGELFF.

The V gene is TRBV5-1, the J gene TRBJ1-5, with D uncertain. The CDR3 consists of 15 residues. Trimming removed 4 bases from V and 2 bases from J, with 13 bases in between. CDR1 is SGHRS and CDR2 is YFSETQ in the germline V gene. In DNA form, the CDR3 reads TGCGCCAGCAGCCCCGGACTGGGTGGCAATCAGCCCCAGCATTTT. Amino acid sequence: CASSPGLGGNQPQHF.

This clone was found a few times. The V call is TRBV6-5, the J call TRBJ2-3; 8 bases fit TRBD1. V trimming: 6 bases; J trimming: 6 bases; junction bases outside the gene matches: 11. Germline values: CDR1 MNHEY, CDR2 SVGAGI. CDR3 length equals 15 residues. The CDR3 nucleotides read TGTGCCAGCAGCCGGGCCAGGGGGCTGGGGGATACGCAGTATTTT. It translates to CASSRARGLGDTQYF.

The chain is built from TRBV7-8 and TRBJ2-7, with D possibly being TRBD1 (6 bases). Between the trimmed V and J ends, which lost 0 bases and 5 bases, there was a span of 17 bases. Germline lookup yields CDR1 SGHVS and CDR2 FQNEAQ. This CDR3 comprises 16 residues. The CDR3 coding sequence is TGTGCCAGCAGCTTAGCGGGTTTAGGCAGGGGCAACGAGCAGTACTTC. This gives the protein CASSLAGLGRGNEQYF.

This clone has a handful of counts. The chain recombines TRBV19 with TRBJ1-2, with D unclear. The length of the CDR3 is 14 residues. V lost 3 bases, J lost 3 bases, and 11 bases lay in between. The germline V gene has CDR1 LNHDA and CDR2 SQIVND (reference sequence). Here the CDR3 DNA reads TGTGCCAGTAGTATCGCCAGTCGTGACTATGGCTACACCTTC. Amino acids: CASSIASRDYGYTF.

This clone was observed a single time. The V call is TRBV29-1, the J call TRBJ2-5; no clear D. The length of the CDR3 is 11 residues. Germline V gives CDR1 SQVTM, CDR2 ANQGSEA. The V end was cut by 4 bases, the J end by 3 bases, with 6 bases between. The CDR3 DNA is TGCAGCGTTGCCAGAAAAGAGACCCAGTACTTC. This sequence encodes CSVARKETQYF.

The J gene is TRBJ1-6, the V gene TRBV7-2; TRBD1 matches at 7 bases. The CDR3 consists of 16 residues. In germline, CDR1 is SGHTA, CDR2 FQGNSA. V lost 2 bases, J lost 6 bases, and 7 bases stayed unmatched. The chain's CDR3 is CASSLLGGIGNSPLHF. CDR3 bases: TGTGCCAGCAGCTTATTAGGGGGCATTGGTAATTCACCCCTCCACTTT.

The gene calls are TRBV5-1 and TRBJ2-3; TRBD2 agrees at 7 bases. V was pared by 1 base and J by 1 base, with 0 bases of the junction left unmatched. The germline V gene has CDR1 SGHRS and CDR2 YFSETQ. The length of the CDR3 is 14 residues. The CDR3 DNA is TGCGCCAGCAGCTTGACTAGCGGCACAGATACGCAGTATTTT. It encodes CASSLTSGTDTQYF.

In DNA form, the CDR3 reads TGTGCCAGCAGTCCCTGGGACAGGGAGGTTTCACCCCTCCACTTT. Translated, it gives CASSPWDREVSPLHF. V usage is TRBV27 and J usage is TRBJ1-6; 9 bases are a match to TRBD1. The V and J ends lost 5 bases and 9 bases, in that order; junction bases with no gene match: 8. The CDR3 has 15 residues. CDR1 is MNHEY and CDR2 is SMNVEV in the germline V gene (reference sequence).